This T cell receptor beta chain appears in the sequencing data of a study of cytomegalovirus exposure and HLA in healthy donors. Whole-study context: The 130 or so validation repertoires and the 666 first-cohort repertoires shared a platform, a later analysis reported. General study points: Researchers catalogued under 200 TCR beta chains as cytomegalovirus-associated.

The sample holds a few counts of this clone. Antigen: not known. Germline V gene sequence: CDR1 SGDLS, CDR2 YYNGEE. This CDR3 has 15 residues. The J segment lost 5 bases and the V segment lost 0 bases, leaving 6 bases of the junction unmatched. Only in-frame clones appear in the TCRdb table, and some are missing; sequencing was by immunoSEQ multiplex PCR. The sample records around 150,000 clones, around nine tenths being singletons. The donors were members of the roughly 130-subject validation cohort (separate from the roughly 680-subject first cohort). The sequence was collected from a woman aged 18 to 35 in good health and CMV-seropositive. V and J are TRBV9 and TRBJ2-5; 8 bases agree with TRBD2. Material: PBMCs. CDR3 in DNA: TGTGCCAGCAGCGTAGAATACGGGAGGGGGGAGACCCAGTACTTC. Protein product: CASSVEYGRGETQYF.